The TCR beta chain under discussion was sequenced for a study of T cell responses to AZD1222 COVID-19 vaccine. Data came from immunoSEQ multiplex PCR; TCRdb stores just in-frame clones and leaves some out. The sample shows over 110,000 clones, roughly 90% of them seen only once. With respect to this clone: Its antigen remains unidentified.

Points from the study as a whole: Donors were mostly white British, more females; clonal diversity possibly underestimated.

The clonotype comes from an adult in good health. The source was peripheral blood, collected on day 0 of AZD1222 vaccination.

The CDR3 is CASSASSTWGDTEAFF. For the CDR3, the DNA is TGTGCCAGCAGCGCCTCGTCGACCTGGGGAGACACTGAAGCTTTCTTT. The V and J genes are TRBV21-1 and TRBJ1-1. TRBV21-1 is listed as a pseudogene. The CDR3 length is 16 residues.